The 25 T cell receptor beta chains below were found in one sample sequenced in a study of blood T cell repertoires in COVID-19. Data came from immunoSEQ multiplex PCR; TCRdb stores just in-frame clones and leaves some out. Of around 290,000 clones listed, 70% to 90% were seen once; the top ten hold around 14%. The sequencing input was peripheral blood. The receptors shown here come from a woman between 65 and 79 years old with COVID-19, enrolled during active disease.

The chain combines TRBV28 with TRBJ1-1; tentative D call: TRBD1 (6 bases). Trimming cost V 5 bases and J 3 bases, with 13 bases left between them. The CDR3 extends over 14 amino acids. Germline V CDR1 and CDR2: MDHEN, SYDVKM. CDR3 sequence: CASSTGQRDTEAFF. In DNA, the CDR3 is TGTGCCAGCAGTACTGGACAGCGAGACACTGAAGCTTTCTTT. The full variable domain, completed using reference TRBV28 and TRBJ1-1, is DVKVTQSSRYLVKRTGEKVFLECVQDMDHENMFWYRQDPGLGLRLIYFSYDVKMKEKGDIPEGYSVSREKKERFSLILESASTNQTSMYLCASSTGQRDTEAFFGQGTRLTVV.

The V gene is TRBV5-4, the J gene TRBJ1-6; D may be TRBD1 (5 bases). Per the germline V gene, CDR1 is SGHNT and CDR2 is YYREEE (reference sequence). V was cut by 2 bases and J by 7 bases, with 10 bases left in between. This CDR3 contains 14 residues. CDR3 residues: CASSLGVDNSPLHF. Here the CDR3 DNA reads TGTGCCAGCAGCTTAGGGGTCGACAATTCACCCCTCCACTTT.

The chain carries TRBV13 and TRBJ2-4; TRBD2 might be the D (6 bases). Germline lookup yields CDR1 PRHDT and CDR2 FYEKMQ (reference sequence). This CDR3 spans 13 amino acids. Trimming took 0 bases from V and 8 from J, leaving 8 bases between them. In nucleotides, the CDR3 is TGTGCCAGCAGCTTAGGCAGGGAGGACATTCAGTACTTC. It encodes CASSLGREDIQYF.

This clone was recorded once. The V call is TRBV24-1, the J call TRBJ2-1; 12 bases are shared with TRBD2. CDR1 and CDR2 from the germline V gene are KGHDR and SFDVKD. The CDR3 runs 15 residues. V trimming: 9 bases; J trimming: 8 bases; junction bases outside the gene matches: 10. The chain's CDR3 is CATAIASGGVDEQFF. The CDR3 DNA sequence: TGTGCCACCGCGATAGCTAGCGGGGGGGTCGATGAGCAGTTCTTC.

This chain joins TRBV7-9 and TRBJ2-2, with 10 bases identical to TRBD2. The CDR3 is 17 amino acids. The V and J ends lost 5 bases and 5 bases, in that order; junction bases with no gene match: 11. In germline, CDR1 is SEHNR, CDR2 FQNEAQ (reference sequence). The DNA for the CDR3 is TGTGCCAGCAGCCACAGGACTAGCGGAACTGTTACCGGGGAGCTGTTTTTT. Its translation: CASSHRTSGTVTGELFF.

The chain has TRBV7-9 and TRBJ1-4; D is possibly TRBD1 (5 bases). Germline CDR1 reads SEHNR; CDR2 reads FQNEAQ (reference sequence). This CDR3 has 14 residues. Trimming left V 1 base short and J 6 bases short, with 9 bases between. The CDR3 loop reads CASSLGGRHEKLFF. In DNA form, the CDR3 reads TGTGCCAGCAGCTTAGGGGGGAGGCATGAAAAACTGTTTTTT.

The V and J genes are TRBV29-1 and TRBJ2-5, with 8 bases aligning to TRBD1. The germline V gene encodes CDR1 SQVTM and CDR2 ANQGSEA. Trimming removed 7 bases from V and 2 bases from J; junction bases left unmatched: 3. This CDR3 is built from 12 residues. CDR3 coding DNA: TGCAGCGCCGGGACAGGTCAAGAGACCCAGTACTTC. Amino acid sequence: CSAGTGQETQYF.

The chain recombines TRBV6-6 with TRBJ2-5; 9 nucleotides agree with TRBD2. Per the germline V gene, CDR1 is MNHNY and CDR2 is SVGAGI (reference sequence). The CDR3 is 14 residues long. The junction had 7 bases not matched to a gene; V was cut back by 7 bases and J by 4 bases. The CDR3 is CASNSPTSGETQYF. CDR3 nucleotides: TGTGCCAGCAACTCACCGACTAGCGGAGAGACCCAGTACTTC.

To note about this clone: Different DNA sequences within this sample yield the same CDR3. J is TRBJ1-1 and V is TRBV20-1; weak D call: TRBD1 (6 bases). The CDR3 has 11 amino acids. V was cut by 6 bases and J by 5 bases, with 10 bases left in between. Germline CDR1 and CDR2: DFQATT and SNEGSKA (reference sequence). CDR3 sequence: CSARGRTEAFF. As DNA, the CDR3 is TGCAGTGCCAGGGGTCGTACTGAAGCTTTCTTT.

This chain connects TRBV10-1 to TRBJ2-3, with 15 positions matching TRBD2. V gave up 4 bases and J gave up 3 bases; unmatched junction bases: 5. The CDR3 covers 17 residues. Germline V lookup: CDR1 WNHNN, CDR2 SYGVQD (reference sequence). The CDR3 loop is CASSAGTSGGPTDTQYF. Here the CDR3 DNA reads TGCGCCAGCAGTGCTGGGACTAGCGGGGGGCCAACAGATACGCAGTATTTT.

The count of this clone is one. The chain recombines TRBV7-3 with TRBJ1-1; 8 nucleotides match TRBD1. CDR3 length: 12 residues. Germline assignment: CDR1 SGHTA and CDR2 FQGTGA. V trimming: 4 bases; J trimming: 7 bases; junction bases outside the gene matches: 2. CDR3: CASSSGQGEAFF. In DNA form, the CDR3 reads TGTGCCAGCAGCTCCGGACAGGGTGAAGCTTTCTTT.

The V and J genes are TRBV4-2 and TRBJ1-4; possibly TRBD1 for D (6 bases). The CDR3 is 15 amino acids. V shed 2 bases and J shed 3 bases, with 10 bases lying between them. CDR1 LGHNA and CDR2 YNFKEQ come from the germline V gene. The DNA of the CDR3 is TGTGCCAGCAGCCAAATAAAGGGGGCTAATGAAAAACTGTTTTTT. Translation gives CASSQIKGANEKLFF.

The genes are TRBV11-1 and TRBJ2-3; D may be TRBD2 (5 bases). Trimming stripped 3 bases from V and 1 base from J, with 14 bases between. The germline V gene encodes CDR1 SGHAT and CDR2 FQDESV (reference sequence). CDR3 length equals 16 residues. The CDR3 region is CASSLPRGLGTDTQYF. In DNA, the CDR3 is TGTGCCAGCAGCTTGCCCCGCGGGCTGGGCACAGATACGCAGTATTTT.

The chain uses TRBV7-2 and TRBJ2-3, with 10 bases aligning to TRBD2. The germline gives CDR1 SGHTA, CDR2 FQGNSA. V lost 1 base and J lost 6; bases outside the gene matches: 10. The CDR3 runs 17 residues. CDR3 bases: TGTGCCAGCAGCTTAGTGGGTAGCGGGGGGCTTCGTGATACGCAGTATTTT. It yields the protein CASSLVGSGGLRDTQYF.

This clone appeared a single time. The V gene is TRBV19, the J gene TRBJ2-3; 9 nucleotides align to TRBD2. Trimming took 6 bases from V and 1 from J; bases not matched to a gene: 2. The CDR3 is 14 residues long. Germline V gene sequence: CDR1 LNHDA, CDR2 SQIVND (reference sequence). The CDR3: CASRSSGGTDTQYF. CDR3 DNA: TGTGCCAGTAGGTCTAGCGGGGGCACAGATACGCAGTATTTT.

This clone was counted a few times. The chain carries TRBV24-1 and TRBJ1-1; 9 bases map to TRBD1. The germline V gene encodes CDR1 KGHDR and CDR2 SFDVKD. The J segment lost 0 bases and the V segment lost 4 bases, leaving 11 bases of the junction unmatched. CDR3 size: 18 residues. CDR3: CATSDGTGKGKMNTEAFF. CDR3 DNA sequence: TGTGCCACCAGTGACGGGACAGGGAAAGGGAAAATGAACACTGAAGCTTTCTTT.

This chain joins TRBV9 and TRBJ1-3; 8 nucleotides line up with TRBD1. There are 14 residues in the CDR3. Trimming removed 3 bases from V and 2 bases from J; junction bases left unmatched: 1. The germline V gene encodes CDR1 SGDLS and CDR2 YYNGEE. CDR3 coding DNA: TGTGCCAGCAGCGGGACAGGGACTGGAAACACCATATATTTT. This sequence encodes CASSGTGTGNTIYF.

This chain joins TRBV10-3 and TRBJ1-1, with D maybe TRBD1 (6 bases). Per germline, CDR1 ENHRY and CDR2 SYGVKD. The CDR3 covers 14 residues. V shed 6 bases and J shed 5 bases, with 16 bases lying between them. CDR3 loop: CAIRGSGGKTEAFF. DNA of the CDR3: TGTGCCATCAGGGGGTCGGGGGGCAAGACTGAAGCTTTCTTT.

The chain couples TRBV7-2 to TRBJ2-7, with 9 bases fitting TRBD1. Per the germline V gene, CDR1 is SGHTA and CDR2 is FQGNSA. This CDR3 is built from 15 residues. After removal of 4 bases from V and 0 bases from J, the junction contained 4 bases not matched to a gene. CDR3 nucleotides: TGTGCCAGCAGCTGGGGGACAGGGAGCTCCTACGAGCAGTACTTC. Translated: CASSWGTGSSYEQYF.

The chain carries TRBV5-8 and TRBJ2-5, with TRBD2 matching over 9 bases. The germline gives CDR1 SGHTS, CDR2 YDEGEE. Unmatched junction bases numbered 6, after V lost 3 bases and J lost 9 bases. The CDR3 consists of 13 residues. DNA of the CDR3: TGTGCCAGCAGCTGGGGACTAGCTGGGCCCCAGTACTTC. Protein product: CASSWGLAGPQYF.

V and J are TRBV30 and TRBJ1-1; no clear D. CDR1 is GTSNPN and CDR2 is SVGIG in the germline V gene (reference sequence). This CDR3 contains 12 residues. V shed 4 bases and J shed 3 bases, with 9 bases lying between them. CDR3 nucleotide sequence: TGTGCCTGGATGAGGGCGGACACTGAAGCTTTCTTT. It is translated as CAWMRADTEAFF.

The genes are TRBV19 and TRBJ1-4; possible D gene TRBD1, 6 bases. Trimming pared 6 bases from V and 7 bases from J, leaving 15 bases between. Germline V gives CDR1 LNHDA, CDR2 SQIVND (reference sequence). The CDR3 is 14 amino acids. The CDR3, as DNA: TGTGCCAGTAGCCCCGATGGGGGCGTTGAAAAACTGTTTTTT. Translating it yields CASSPDGGVEKLFF.

The chain employs TRBV4-1 and TRBJ2-3; D unclear. The germline CDR1 and CDR2 sequences are MGHRA and YSYEKL. The CDR3 consists of 15 residues. With 0 bases removed from V and 2 bases from J, the gap between germline ends came to 9 bases. CDR3 DNA sequence: TGCGCCAGCAGCCAAGAGGGCGTGTCCACAGATACGCAGTATTTT. Translation gives CASSQEGVSTDTQYF.

V is TRBV7-9 and J is TRBJ1-6, with 7 bases lining up with TRBD1. This CDR3 spans 13 amino acids. V was clipped by 5 bases and J by 19 bases; unmatched bases: 14. The V gene's germline CDR1 is SEHNR and CDR2 FQNEAQ (reference sequence). Here the CDR3 DNA reads TGTGCCAGCAGCCCTGAACTAGGGGGCACGCTACACTTT. Its translation: CASSPELGGTLHF.

The gene calls are TRBV4-3 and TRBJ2-7, with TRBD1 matching over 8 bases. The junction had 0 bases not matched to a gene; V was cut back by 0 bases and J by 2 bases. This CDR3 has 14 amino acids. Germline CDR1 and CDR2: LGHNA and YSLEER. The CDR3 region has the DNA TGCGCCAGCAGCCAAGAACAGGGGGCCTACGAGCAGTACTTC. Translating gives CASSQEQGAYEQYF.